This entry describes one T cell receptor (beta chain). The antigen remains unidentified. These data belong to a study of T cells in Graves' hyperthyroidism and ophthalmopathy. Using RNA transcripts as the source, TCR beta CDR3 regions were amplified. Researchers ran a first-round RT-PCR on the TCR CDR3 using the HTBI primer set. TCRdb re-called the multiplex PCR reads through MiXCR, storing one row per CDR3 protein. There are hundreds of thousands of distinct CDR3 sequences in the sample; roughly 14% occur only once, and less than 15% lies in the top ten. The CDR3 spans 12 residues. The germline V gene encodes CDR1 LNHDA and CDR2 SQIVND (reference sequence). The ends were cut back, 0 bases at V and 4 bases at J, with 3 bases in the middle. Those patients with uncontrolled infection, other autoimmune disease, pregnancy or lactation were excluded. Clinical symptoms, serum thyroxine and TRAb, thyroid ultrasound and orbital computed tomography were used for the diagnoses. PBMCs came from 7.5 to 10 ml fresh peripheral blood.

The study, taken as a whole, reports: With a median lead of around 5.9 months before onset, the model predicted ophthalmopathy.

Specimen: blood. The gene calls are TRBV19 and TRBJ2-5; D not certain. The TCR was taken from a man aged 18 to 30 with Graves' ophthalmopathy. CDR3 nucleotides: TGTGCCAGTAGTATAGAGGGAGAGACCCAGTACTTC. Translated: CASSIEGETQYF. Based on the CDR3 plus reference TRBV19 and TRBJ2-5, the full variable domain is DGGITQSPKYLFRKEGQNVTLSCEQNLNHDAMYWYRQDPGQGLRLIYYSQIVNDFQKGDIAEGYSVSREKKESFPLTVTSAQKNPTAFYLCASSIEGETQYFGPGTRLLVL.